This TCR beta chain was profiled in a study of blood T cell repertoires in COVID-19. CDR3 length equals 15 residues. V shed 8 bases and J shed 0 bases, with 14 bases lying between them. Germline values: CDR1 SNHLY, CDR2 FYNNEI. Assay used: immunoSEQ multiplex PCR; TCRdb lists only in-frame clones, some missing. The top ten clones hold roughly 1.4% of a sample with about 430,000 clones, roughly 90% of them seen once. Those enrolled, adults aged about 18 to 95 years, came from under 25 US areas. Categorization into cohorts depended on clinical history that participants reported. Someone with COVID-19 had been met by exposed participants within 2 weeks before study entry.

The clonotype originates from a woman aged 18-30 years who had been exposed to COVID-19. The chain employs TRBV2 and TRBJ1-3; D remains ambiguous. The material sequenced was PBMCs or T cells enriched from blood (not recorded which). This chain's CDR3 is CASRYEQYSGNTIYF. CDR3 DNA: TGTGCCAGCCGTTATGAACAGTACTCTGGAAACACCATATATTTT.